This T cell receptor (beta chain) came from a study of response to subunit inactivated influenza vaccine. Study-wide results and caveats: Authors suggested each seasonal influenza vaccination recruits few new T cells.

This clonotype came up a few times. Its antigen is unknown. Germline loops: CDR1 MNHEY, CDR2 SVGEGT. The CDR3 runs 20 residues. Trimming took 0 bases from V and 8 from J, leaving 29 bases between them. Using its own MiXCR run on the RT-PCR reads, TCRdb lists one record per CDR3 protein. Seen here are 400,000 to 550,000 distinct CDR3 sequences, about 25% observed once, and the top ten hold 1.5% to 2%. The source was CD4+ T cells sorted from PBMCs, collected around 5 days after vaccination. The receptor's source is a man over 45 who received an inactivated influenza vaccine. The V gene is TRBV6-2 or TRBV6-3, the J gene TRBJ2-1; tentatively, D is TRBD1 (5 bases). CDR3 protein: CASSYSFRAGNSPLVDEQFF. Here the CDR3 DNA reads TGTGCCAGCAGTTACTCATTCAGGGCAGGGAACTCCCCGCTAGTTGATGAGCAGTTCTTC.